The entry below gives a single T cell receptor (beta chain) sequence along with its context. The antigen remains undetermined. This sample was taken from a study of early T cells in non-severe SARS-CoV-2 infection. The overall study: Investigators sequenced bulk RNA drawn from unsorted whole blood, and chains remained unpaired. Findings and caveats of the study: Matches to VDJdb favored anti-spike CD8 responses and missed private and CD4 specificities.

Germline V gene data show CDR1 as SGHDT and CDR2 as YYEEEE. Trimming took 0 bases from V and 2 from J, leaving 12 bases between them. The CDR3 spans 15 residues. Attachment of unique molecular identifiers to individual cDNA molecules was performed. MiXCR was run by TCRdb on the 5' RACE reads, yielding one entry per CDR3 protein. Of some 62,000 distinct CDR3 sequences detected, about 10% appear once; the ten largest clones hold about an eighth. This clonotype was sampled from an adult who was a healthcare worker with PCR-confirmed SARS-CoV-2 infection or an uninfected control (not recorded which). J is TRBJ2-7 and V is TRBV5-6; D is ambiguous. Source: whole blood, taken at baseline. In DNA form, the CDR3 reads TGTGCCAGCAGCTTGGCCTTACGGATAACCTACGAGCAGTACTTC. Its translation: CASSLALRITYEQYF.